The TCR beta chain under discussion was sequenced for a study of CD8 T cells in ankylosing spondylitis. Germline CDR1 reads MDHEN; CDR2 reads SYDVKM. The length of the CDR3 is 12 residues. V lost 6 bases, J lost 10 bases, and 13 bases lay in between. Broader study findings: Prior work had noted some motif variants in reactive arthritis blood and synovial fluid. Ankylosing spondylitis blood appeared to carry a characteristic TCR beta motif of seven to nine highly homologous variants.

Of note for this clonotype: Its antigen is as yet unknown.

TCRdb re-analysed the 5' RACE reads in MiXCR, keeping a single row per CDR3 protein. The data contain about 160,000 distinct CDR3 sequences, 18% of them singletons. Sequencing was done on a sample of blood, either unsorted or a sorted T cell fraction (not recorded which). The genes are TRBV28 and TRBJ2-1; unclear D gene. The TCR comes from a male donor with ankylosing spondylitis or in good health (not recorded which). CDR3 coding DNA: TGTGCCAGCAGGCCAACAAGGAGAGAGCAGTTCTTC. This encodes CASRPTRREQFF.